The source of this T cell receptor beta chain is a study of T cells in Graves' hyperthyroidism and ophthalmopathy. Findings and limits, study-wide: Researchers found most expanded thyroid clonotypes above 0.001 in blood as well. Ophthalmopathy could be told apart from stable hyperthyroidism with a 13 V-J model.

The CDR3 is 12 amino acids. The germline CDR1 and CDR2 sequences are SNHLY and FYNNEI. Trimming took off 4 bases at V and 7 bases at J, with 10 bases between the two ends. Turning to this clonotype: Its antigen is undetermined. This could be a read error, since a much larger clone is one nucleotide away.

Using RNA transcripts as the source, TCR beta CDR3 regions were amplified. The primer set for the first-round RT-PCR of the TCR CDR3 was HTBI. TCRdb redid the calling of the multiplex PCR reads with MiXCR, one entry per CDR3 protein. The profile shows approximately 700,000 distinct CDR3 sequences, about 45% of them singletons. Patients were excluded for uncontrolled infection, other autoimmune disease, pregnancy or lactation. The rearrangement joins TRBV2 to TRBJ1-1; TRBD1 is a possible D gene (5 bases). The TCR was taken from an adult man with Graves' disease, either hyperthyroidism or ophthalmopathy (not recorded which). Specimen: peripheral blood or thyroid tissue (not recorded which). The CDR3 DNA reads TGTGCCAGCAGTGTAGGGGTTTATGAAGCTTTCTTT. This encodes CASSVGVYEAFF.